This entry features one T cell receptor (beta chain) sequence. Its target is unknown. Trimming cost V 6 bases and J 4 bases, with 19 bases left between them. CDR1 and CDR2 from the germline V gene are MNHEY and SMNVEV (reference sequence). The CDR3 runs 16 residues. This entry is derived from a study of OX40 agonist ivuxolimab in advanced cancers. General study results and limits: The study did not work out the antigen specificity of the expanded peripheral T cells. In general, CD8+ T cells held more expanded clones than CD4+ did, on average.

Profiling relied on immunoSEQ multiplex PCR, and the TCRdb table lists in-frame clones only, not all of them. This table has some 58,000 clones, about 85% appearing once. This material consisted of CD4+ or CD8+ T cells sorted from blood, taken in a trial of the OX40 agonist ivuxolimab. The rearrangement uses TRBV27 and TRBJ1-5, with D possibly being TRBD1 (6 bases). This TCR derives from an adult with an advanced solid tumor such as melanoma, head and neck, liver or kidney cancer. The DNA for the CDR3 is TGTGCCAGCAGCCTCGACGCCGGGGGCCGGAATCAGCCCCAGCATTTT. Protein product: CASSLDAGGRNQPQHF.